This section outlines one T cell receptor beta chain sequence together with its context. The entry originates in a study of shared clonotypes between healthy human individuals. Trimming left V 5 bases short and J 0 bases short, with 8 bases between. Germline V gene sequence: CDR1 PRHDT, CDR2 FYEKMQ (reference sequence). The CDR3 extends over 14 amino acids. The run depth of the assay was deep. Data came from immunoSEQ multiplex PCR; TCRdb stores just in-frame clones and leaves some out. The sample carries roughly 2 million clones, about 95% recorded once. CD8 cells regarded as naive lacked CD45RO, were positively chosen for CCR7, and omitted terminally differentiated effector memory CD45RA+ cells.

This chain joins TRBV13 and TRBJ2-4; D gene ambiguous. The sequence was obtained from a man aged 18 to 29 in good health. Sequenced sample: naive CD8+ T cells sorted from blood. CDR3 DNA sequence: TGTGCCAGCAGCATCGATCTAGCCAAAAACATTCAGTACTTC. Amino acids: CASSIDLAKNIQYF. Based on the CDR3 plus reference TRBV13 and TRBJ2-4, the full variable domain is AAGVIQSPRHLIKEKRETATLKCYPIPRHDTVYWYQQGPGQDPQFLISFYEKMQSDKGSIPDRFSAQQFSDYHSELNMSSLELGDSALYFCASSIDLAKNIQYFGAGTRLSVL.